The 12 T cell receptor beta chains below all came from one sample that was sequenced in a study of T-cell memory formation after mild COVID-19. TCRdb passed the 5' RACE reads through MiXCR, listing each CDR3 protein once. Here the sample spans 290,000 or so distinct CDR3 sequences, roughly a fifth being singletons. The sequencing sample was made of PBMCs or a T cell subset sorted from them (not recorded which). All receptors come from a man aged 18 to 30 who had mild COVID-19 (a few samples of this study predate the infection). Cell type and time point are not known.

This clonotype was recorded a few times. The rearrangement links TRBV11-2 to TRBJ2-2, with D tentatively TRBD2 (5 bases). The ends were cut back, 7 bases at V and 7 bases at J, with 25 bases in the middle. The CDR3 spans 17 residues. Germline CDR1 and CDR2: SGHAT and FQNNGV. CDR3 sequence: CASTEPRGSLSHGELFF. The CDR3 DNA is TGTGCCAGCACCGAACCCCGAGGGAGCCTTAGCCACGGGGAGCTGTTTTTT.

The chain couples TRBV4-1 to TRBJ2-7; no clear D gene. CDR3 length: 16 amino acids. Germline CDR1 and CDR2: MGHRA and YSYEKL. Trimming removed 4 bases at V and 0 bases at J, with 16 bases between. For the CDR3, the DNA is TGCGCCAGCAGCCGATTGTCGGCCGCAATCTCCTACGAGCAGTACTTC. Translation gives CASSRLSAAISYEQYF.

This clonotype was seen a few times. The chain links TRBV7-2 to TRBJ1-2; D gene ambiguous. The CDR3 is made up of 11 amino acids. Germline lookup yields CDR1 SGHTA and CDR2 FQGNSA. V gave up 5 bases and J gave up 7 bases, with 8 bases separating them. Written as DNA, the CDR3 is TGTGCCAGCAGCAAACGAAGTGGCTACACCTTC. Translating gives CASSKRSGYTF.

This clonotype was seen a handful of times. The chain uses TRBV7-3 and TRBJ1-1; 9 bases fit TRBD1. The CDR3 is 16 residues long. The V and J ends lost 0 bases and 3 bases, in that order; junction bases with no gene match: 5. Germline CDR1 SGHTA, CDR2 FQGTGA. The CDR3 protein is CASSLTKTGGHTEAFF. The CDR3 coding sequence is TGTGCCAGCAGCTTAACGAAGACAGGGGGTCACACTGAAGCTTTCTTT.

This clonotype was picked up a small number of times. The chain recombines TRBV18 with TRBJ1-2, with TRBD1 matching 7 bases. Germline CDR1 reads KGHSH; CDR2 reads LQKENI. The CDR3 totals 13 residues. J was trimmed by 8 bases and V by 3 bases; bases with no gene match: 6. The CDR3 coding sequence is TGTGCCAGCTCACCTGAGGGGGCGGAAGGCTACACCTTC. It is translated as CASSPEGAEGYTF.

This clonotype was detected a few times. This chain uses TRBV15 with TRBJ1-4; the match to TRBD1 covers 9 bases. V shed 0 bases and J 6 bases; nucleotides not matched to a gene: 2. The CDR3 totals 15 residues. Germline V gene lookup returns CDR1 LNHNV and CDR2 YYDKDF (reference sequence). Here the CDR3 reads CATSRENRGHEKLFF. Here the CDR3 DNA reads TGTGCCACCAGCAGAGAAAACAGGGGGCATGAAAAACTGTTTTTT.

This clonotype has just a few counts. The CDR3 loop is CASSSADSLRANVLTF. CDR3 DNA sequence: TGTGCCAGCAGCTCAGCAGACAGTCTGCGGGCCAACGTCCTGACTTTC. The rearrangement links TRBV7-9 to TRBJ2-6; D may be TRBD1 (5 bases). Germline V gene data show CDR1 as SEHNR and CDR2 as FQNEAQ (reference sequence). Trimming cost V 4 bases and J 5 bases, with 15 bases left between them. There are 16 residues in the CDR3. Drawing the rest from reference TRBV7-9 and TRBJ2-6, the complete variable domain is DTGVSQNPRHKITKRGQNVTFRCDPISEHNRLYWYRQTLGQGPEFLTYFQNEAQLEKSRLLSDRFSAERPKGSFSTLEIQRTEQGDSAMYLCASSSADSLRANVLTFGAGSRLTVL.

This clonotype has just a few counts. The CDR3 bases are TGCGCCAGCAGTCCCCCTAGCGATGATACGCAGTATTTT. Its translation is CASSPPSDDTQYF. This rearrangement joins TRBV23-1 to TRBJ2-3; maybe TRBD2 (6 bases). TRBV23-1 carries the ORF label, with uncertain function. The V gene lost 4 bases and the J gene lost 6 bases, with 11 bases spanning the gap. CDR3 length: 13 amino acids.

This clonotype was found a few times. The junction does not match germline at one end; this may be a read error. CDR3 sequence reads: CASSQTERATAF. As DNA, the CDR3 is TGCGCCAGCAGCCAGACAGAAAGGGCAACCGCCTTC. The chain employs TRBV4-1 and TRBJ1-2; tentatively, D is TRBD1 (5 bases). Germline assignment: CDR1 MGHRA and CDR2 YSYEKL. The CDR3 spans 12 residues.

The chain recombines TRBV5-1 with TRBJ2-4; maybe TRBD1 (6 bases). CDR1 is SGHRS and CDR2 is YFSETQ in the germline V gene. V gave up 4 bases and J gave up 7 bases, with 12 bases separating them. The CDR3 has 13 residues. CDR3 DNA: TGCGCCAGCAGCAATTGGCAGGGGAACATTCAGTACTTC. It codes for CASSNWQGNIQYF.

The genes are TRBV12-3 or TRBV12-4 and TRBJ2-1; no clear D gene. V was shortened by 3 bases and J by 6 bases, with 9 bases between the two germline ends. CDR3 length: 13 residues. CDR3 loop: CASSFVSPNEQFF. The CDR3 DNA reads TGTGCCAGCAGTTTTGTGAGCCCCAATGAGCAGTTCTTC.

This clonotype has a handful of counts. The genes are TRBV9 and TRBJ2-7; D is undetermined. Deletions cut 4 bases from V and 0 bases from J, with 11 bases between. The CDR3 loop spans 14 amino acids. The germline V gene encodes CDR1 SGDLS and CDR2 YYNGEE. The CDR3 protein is CASSPQASSYEQYV. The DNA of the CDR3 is TGTGCCAGCAGCCCCCAGGCCAGCTCCTACGAGCAGTACGTC.